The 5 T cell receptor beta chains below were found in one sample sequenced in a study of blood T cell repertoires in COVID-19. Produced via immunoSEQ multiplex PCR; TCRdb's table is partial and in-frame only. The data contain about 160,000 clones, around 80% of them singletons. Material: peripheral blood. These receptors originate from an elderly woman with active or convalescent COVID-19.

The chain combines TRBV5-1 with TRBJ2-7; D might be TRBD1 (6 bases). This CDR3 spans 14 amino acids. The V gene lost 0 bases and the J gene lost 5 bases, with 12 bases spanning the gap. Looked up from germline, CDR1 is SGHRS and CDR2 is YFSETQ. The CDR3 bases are TGCGCCAGCAGCTTGGGGACAGCCGTGGACGAGCAGTACTTC. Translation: CASSLGTAVDEQYF.

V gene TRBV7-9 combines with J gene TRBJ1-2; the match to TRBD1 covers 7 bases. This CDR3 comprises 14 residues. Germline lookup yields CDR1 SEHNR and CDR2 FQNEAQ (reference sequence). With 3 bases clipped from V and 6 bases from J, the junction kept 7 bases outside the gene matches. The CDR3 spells CASSLGQIGDGYTF. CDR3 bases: TGTGCCAGCAGCTTGGGACAGATAGGGGATGGCTACACCTTC.

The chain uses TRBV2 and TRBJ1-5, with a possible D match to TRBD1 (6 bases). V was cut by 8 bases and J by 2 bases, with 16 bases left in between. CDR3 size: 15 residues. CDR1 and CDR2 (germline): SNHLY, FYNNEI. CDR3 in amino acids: CASRPTGYRNQPQHF. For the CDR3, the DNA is TGTGCCAGCCGGCCGACAGGCTATCGCAATCAGCCCCAGCATTTT. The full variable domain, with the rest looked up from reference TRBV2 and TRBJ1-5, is EPEVTQTPSHQVTQMGQEVILRCVPISNHLYFYWYRQILGQKVEFLVSFYNNEISEKSEIFDDQFSVERPDGSNFTLKIRSTKLEDSAMYFCASRPTGYRNQPQHFGDGTRLSIL.

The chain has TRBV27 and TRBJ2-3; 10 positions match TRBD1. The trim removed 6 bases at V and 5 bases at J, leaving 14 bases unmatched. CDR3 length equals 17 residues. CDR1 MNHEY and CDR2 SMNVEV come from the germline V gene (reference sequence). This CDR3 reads CASRKLTGTGVQDTQYF. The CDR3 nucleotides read TGTGCCAGCAGGAAACTAACCGGGACAGGGGTTCAAGATACGCAGTATTTT.

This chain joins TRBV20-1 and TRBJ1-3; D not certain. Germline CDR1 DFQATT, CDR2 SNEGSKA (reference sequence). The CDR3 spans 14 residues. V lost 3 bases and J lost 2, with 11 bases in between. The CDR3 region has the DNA TGCAGTGCTAGTACATCGGGAACTGGAAACACCATATATTTT. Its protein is CSASTSGTGNTIYF.